A single sample is the source of the 25 T cell receptor beta chains below, sequenced in a study of human T cells and chemical hapten exposure. MiXCR, applied by TCRdb to the RACE reads, yields one record per CDR3 protein. Here the sample spans tens of thousands of distinct CDR3 sequences, 9.5% to 13% being singletons. Time point: patch test 3, about 24 weeks after DPC sensitization. Treatment specified: therapeutic diphenylcyclopropenone sensitization with weekly scalp DPC. The source was whole blood, collected in connection with sensitization to the hapten diphenylcyclopropenone (DPC). These receptors were obtained from a woman in her twenties or thirties with alopecia areata. Some clones in this sample may be carry-over from other donors' samples.

This clonotype was seen just once. A read error may be the cause here, since a much bigger clone is one base away. Because the CDR3 is missing its conserved closing phenylalanine or tryptophan, this is likely a read error. The J gene is TRBJ1-2, the V gene TRBV28; no clear D. Germline CDR1 and CDR2: MDHEN and SYDVKM. V was clipped by 5 bases and J by 0 bases, with 10 bases between them. This CDR3 region has 14 residues. The CDR3 DNA follows: TGTGCCAGCAGTATAAACCCCGCTAACTATGGCTACACCTTG. Its translation is CASSINPANYGYTL.

V gene TRBV15 combines with J gene TRBJ1-2, with a possible D match to TRBD1 (5 bases). Trimming pared 0 bases from V and 6 bases from J, leaving 11 bases between. There are 14 residues in the CDR3. The V gene's germline CDR1 is LNHNV and CDR2 YYDKDF (reference sequence). CDR3: CATSRDWDSDGYTF. CDR3 nucleotides: TGTGCCACCAGCAGAGATTGGGACTCGGATGGCTACACCTTC.

This clonotype was observed at least ten times. The chain recombines TRBV10-2 with TRBJ1-6; D gene unclear. From germline, CDR1 is WSHSY and CDR2 SAAADI. Trimming stripped 5 bases from V and 9 bases from J, with 11 bases between. The CDR3 has 13 residues. CDR3: CASSSPDGSPLHF. In DNA form, the CDR3 reads TGCGCCAGCAGTTCCCCCGATGGTTCACCCCTCCACTTT.

CDR3 nucleotides: TGTGCCAGCAGCCGGAACCGCTACGAGCAGTACTTC. This gives the protein CASSRNRYEQYF. V is TRBV28 and J is TRBJ2-7; D remains ambiguous. V lost 6 bases to trimming and J lost 3 bases, with 9 bases between them. CDR3 length: 12 amino acids. Germline V CDR1 and CDR2: MDHEN, SYDVKM.

This clonotype was seen many times. The chain recombines TRBV6-1 with TRBJ2-2, with D maybe TRBD1 (6 bases). Looked up from germline, CDR1 is MNHNS and CDR2 is SASEGT. Trimming shortened V by 6 bases and J by 7 bases, and 18 bases separated the two germline ends. CDR3 length: 15 amino acids. In DNA form, the CDR3 reads TGTGCCAGCAGACATTACAGGGATGTCGTCGGGGAGCTGTTTTTT. This codes for CASRHYRDVVGELFF.

The chain's CDR3 is CATSSEKGTGGLYQPQHF. The CDR3 DNA follows: TGTGCCACCAGCAGCGAGAAGGGGACAGGGGGCTTATATCAGCCCCAGCATTTT. The genes are TRBV15 and TRBJ1-5, with 12 bases matching TRBD1. Germline CDR1 and CDR2: LNHNV and YYDKDF (reference sequence). This CDR3 has 18 amino acids. Germline trimming cut 3 bases from V and 5 bases from J; bases unmatched to any gene: 11.

This clonotype was seen repeatedly, ten times or more. V is TRBV10-3 and J is TRBJ1-1; D is ambiguous. The CDR3 covers 15 residues. Germline CDR1 ENHRY, CDR2 SYGVKD. V shed 2 bases and J shed 1 base, with 11 bases lying between them. The CDR3 DNA reads as TGTGCCATCAGTGAGGGTTGGCAAACGAACACTGAAGCTTTCTTT. It encodes CAISEGWQTNTEAFF.

CDR3 in amino acids: CASSSTRGPISGANVLTF. The CDR3 DNA follows: TGTGCCAGCAGCTCGACCAGGGGTCCGATCTCTGGGGCCAACGTCCTGACTTTC. The chain uses TRBV7-2 and TRBJ2-6; D may be TRBD1 (6 bases). The germline V gene encodes CDR1 SGHTA and CDR2 FQGNSA. V was shortened by 4 bases and J by 0 bases, with 16 bases between the two germline ends. This CDR3 contains 18 residues.

This clonotype was detected a few times. This sequence joins TRBV28 and TRBJ1-4; perhaps TRBD1 as D (5 bases). The CDR3 totals 14 residues. V lost 2 bases and J lost 2, with 6 bases in between. The V gene's germline CDR1 is MDHEN and CDR2 SYDVKM. CDR3 in amino acids: CASSLAGTNEKLFF. In DNA form, the CDR3 reads TGTGCCAGCAGTTTAGCAGGGACTAATGAAAAACTGTTTTTT.

This clonotype occurred many times. The V gene is TRBV5-1, the J gene TRBJ2-5, with 7 bases lining up with TRBD2. Germline trimming cut 5 bases from V and 2 bases from J; bases unmatched to any gene: 6. This CDR3 is built from 14 residues. Germline CDR1 SGHRS, CDR2 YFSETQ. DNA for the CDR3: TGCGCCAGCAGGGGCGGGAGAAGACAAGAGACCCAGTACTTC. Translating gives CASRGGRRQETQYF.

This clonotype was detected only a few times. V and J are TRBV6-1 and TRBJ2-4, with 8 positions matching TRBD2. Per germline, CDR1 MNHNS and CDR2 SASEGT. This CDR3 is built from 15 residues. After removal of 2 bases from V and 7 bases from J, the junction contained 7 bases not matched to a gene. Written as DNA, the CDR3 is TGTGCCAGCAGTGAACGGGAGCGGGAGTTGAACATTCAGTACTTC. It yields the protein CASSERERELNIQYF.

This clonotype showed up many times. The chain recombines TRBV12-3 or TRBV12-4 with TRBJ2-3; no firm D call. This CDR3 comprises 11 residues. With 3 bases removed from V and 7 bases from J, the gap between germline ends came to 5 bases. CDR3 in DNA: TGTGCCAGCAGTTTGGGGTATACGCAGTATTTT. Protein: CASSLGYTQYF.

The gene calls are TRBV5-1 and TRBJ1-2; D gene uncertain. V was shortened by 0 bases and J by 3 bases, with 9 bases between the two germline ends. The germline CDR1 and CDR2 sequences are SGHRS and YFSETQ. This CDR3 comprises 14 residues. This CDR3 is CASSLDLSDYGYTF. The CDR3 nucleotides read TGCGCCAGCAGCTTGGATCTCAGTGACTATGGCTACACCTTC.

The rearrangement joins TRBV28 to TRBJ2-7; TRBD1 aligns across 7 bases. Germline V gives CDR1 MDHEN, CDR2 SYDVKM. The J segment lost 2 bases and the V segment lost 2 bases, leaving 3 bases of the junction unmatched. This CDR3 has 14 amino acids. CDR3 in amino acids: CASSLVGTAYEQYF. In DNA form, the CDR3 reads TGTGCCAGCAGTTTAGTAGGGACAGCCTACGAGCAGTACTTC.

This chain uses TRBV9 with TRBJ1-6; 8 bases agree with TRBD1. The CDR3 has 15 residues. J was trimmed by 11 bases and V by 5 bases; bases with no gene match: 12. CDR1 and CDR2 (germline): SGDLS, YYNGEE. CDR3: CASRAGQGGFPPLHF. The CDR3 DNA sequence: TGTGCCAGCAGAGCAGGACAGGGCGGATTTCCACCCCTCCACTTT. Full variable domain (remainder filled in from reference TRBV9 and TRBJ1-6): DSGVTQTPKHLITATGQRVTLRCSPRSGDLSVYWYQQSLDQGLQFLIQYYNGEERAKGNILERFSAQQFPDLHSELNLSSLELGDSALYFCASRAGQGGFPPLHFGNGTRLTVT.

This clonotype was counted ten times or more. The chain carries TRBV29-1 and TRBJ1-1; 12 bases fit TRBD1. CDR3 length equals 14 residues. Germline-derived CDR1 and CDR2 are SQVTM and ANQGSEA. Trimming removed 5 bases from V and 6 bases from J; junction bases left unmatched: 7. The CDR3: CSVTRGTGGSEAFF. CDR3 nucleotides: TGCAGCGTTACACGCGGGACAGGGGGCTCTGAAGCTTTCTTT.

The genes are TRBV20-1 and TRBJ1-1; unclear D gene. The V and J ends lost 3 bases and 2 bases respectively, with 4 bases between them. This CDR3 spans 11 amino acids. The germline V gene has CDR1 DFQATT and CDR2 SNEGSKA (reference sequence). The CDR3 DNA reads TGCAGTGCTAGGTATAACACTGAAGCTTTCTTT. Its translation: CSARYNTEAFF.

This clonotype has a count of ten or more. This chain links TRBV20-1 with TRBJ2-1, with D possibly being TRBD2 (6 bases). Trimming took off 3 bases at V and 5 bases at J, with 14 bases between the two ends. The germline V gene has CDR1 DFQATT and CDR2 SNEGSKA (reference sequence). This CDR3 is 14 amino acids long. CDR3 in DNA: TGCAGTGCTAGCGGCGGGGCCCAGAACAATGAGCAGTTCTTC. Its protein product is CSASGGAQNNEQFF.

The genes are TRBV7-2 and TRBJ2-7; no definite D call. The CDR3 contains 16 residues. Trimming stripped 1 base from V and 0 bases from J, with 13 bases between. Germline V gene lookup returns CDR1 SGHTA and CDR2 FQGNSA. The chain's CDR3 is CASSLDGSLSSYEQYF. The CDR3 bases are TGTGCCAGCAGCTTAGATGGCTCTCTGAGCTCCTACGAGCAGTACTTC.

This chain connects TRBV29-1 to TRBJ2-5; 10 nucleotides align to TRBD1. The trim removed 2 bases at V and 6 bases at J, leaving 6 bases unmatched. This CDR3 has 14 residues. Germline values: CDR1 SQVTM, CDR2 ANQGSEA. The DNA for the CDR3 is TGCAGCGTTGAACTGACAGGGGGCTGGCAGACCCAGTACTTC. This gives the protein CSVELTGGWQTQYF.

Only a few counts were recorded for this clonotype. The V call is TRBV4-1, the J call TRBJ2-7; 8 nucleotides match TRBD2. With V trimmed by 1 base and J by 7 bases, 6 bases remained unmatched. The CDR3 runs 14 residues. Germline lookup yields CDR1 MGHRA and CDR2 YSYEKL. The CDR3 sequence is CASSQAGGGREQYF. The DNA of the CDR3 is TGCGCCAGCAGCCAAGCGGGAGGGGGTAGGGAGCAGTACTTC.

This chain connects TRBV29-1 to TRBJ2-1, with a tentative D call TRBD2 (6 bases). Germline values: CDR1 SQVTM, CDR2 ANQGSEA. V was cut by 4 bases and J by 0 bases, with 10 bases left in between. There are 14 residues in the CDR3. In DNA, the CDR3 is TGCAGCGTTGGGGCTAGCGCCTCCTACAATGAGCAGTTCTTC. Amino acid sequence: CSVGASASYNEQFF.

This clonotype was seen repeatedly, ten times or more. The genes are TRBV6-2 or TRBV6-3 and TRBJ2-5; the match to TRBD1 covers 8 bases. CDR3 length equals 15 residues. Germline CDR1 reads MNHEY; CDR2 reads SVGEGT. V was clipped by 7 bases and J by 2 bases; unmatched bases: 9. Written as DNA, the CDR3 is TGTGCCAGCACCATACGAGGGACAGGACAAGAGACCCAGTACTTC. Its protein is CASTIRGTGQETQYF.

The table lists this clonotype with a few counts. The chain has TRBV18 and TRBJ2-1, with D possibly being TRBD1 (6 bases). V lost 2 bases and J lost 12, with 14 bases in between. CDR3 size: 13 residues. Germline assignment: CDR1 KGHSH and CDR2 LQKENI. The CDR3 bases are TGTGCCAGCTCACCAAAACAGGGTTTTGGGCAGTTCTTC. It encodes CASSPKQGFGQFF.

Only a few counts were recorded for this clonotype. J is TRBJ2-1 and V is TRBV12-3 or TRBV12-4; maybe TRBD1 (5 bases). This CDR3 region has 15 residues. The ends were cut back, 2 bases at V and 7 bases at J, with 15 bases in the middle. CDR3 residues: CASSLFGAGSNEQFF. The CDR3, as DNA: TGTGCCAGCAGTTTATTTGGGGCCGGTTCGAATGAGCAGTTCTTC.